Listed below are T cell receptor beta chains from one sample, sequenced in a study of blood T cells in healthy people across ages. Each CDR3 protein gets one entry after TCRdb re-called the 5' RACE reads with MiXCR. Found here are about 840,000 distinct CDR3 sequences, about 28% of them singletons; the top ten hold roughly 10%. The sample also formed part of further work on T cells of mothers and their children.

Sequenced input: blood. The receptors originated from a woman aged 40 to 50 in good health. Each CDR3 is given with its conserved first and last residue. Each record gives: J gene, D gene, clone size, V gene, CDR3 protein, CDR3 DNA. A D gene is named only where the DNA matches it firmly. Clone size is not always given. Where it is, it says once, few, many or a class for expanded clones.

J: TRBJ2-7
D: TRBD1
size: .
V: TRBV28
CDR3: CASSRTGTAAWVQYF
DNA: TGTGCCAGCAGTAGAACCGGGACAGCGGCGTGGGTGCAGTACTTC

J: TRBJ2-7
D: TRBD2
size: .
V: TRBV4-2
CDR3: CASSQALGLAVPIAYEQYF
DNA: TGTGCCAGCAGCCAGGCGTTGGGACTAGCGGTACCTATTGCCTACGAGCAGTACTTC

J: TRBJ1-3
D: TRBD1
size: .
V: TRBV11-2
CDR3: CASSLIQGVSGNTIYF
DNA: TGTGCCAGCAGCTTAATCCAGGGGGTCTCTGGAAACACCATATATTTT

J: TRBJ2-1
D: TRBD1
size: .
V: TRBV28
CDR3: CASSFRGQGVYNEQFF
DNA: TGTGCCAGCAGTTTTAGGGGACAGGGGGTCTACAATGAGCAGTTCTTC

J: TRBJ1-1
D: .
size: .
V: TRBV7-2
CDR3: CASSLAGGAPNTEAFF
DNA: TGTGCCAGCAGCTTAGCGGGTGGGGCCCCTAACACTGAAGCTTTCTTT

J: TRBJ1-6
D: TRBD1
size: .
V: TRBV20-1
CDR3: CSARRGQESSYNSPLHF
DNA: TGCAGTGCTAGAAGGGGACAGGAAAGCTCCTATAATTCACCCCTCCACTTT

J: TRBJ1-2
D: .
size: .
V: TRBV7-2
CDR3: CASTRRAGYGYTF
DNA: TGTGCCAGCACTAGGAGGGCGGGATATGGCTACACCTTC

J: TRBJ2-3
D: TRBD1
size: few
V: TRBV11-2
CDR3: CASSRGQATDTQYF
DNA: TGTGCCAGCAGCCGTGGACAGGCCACAGATACGCAGTATTTT

J: TRBJ2-7
D: TRBD1
size: .
V: TRBV5-1
CDR3: CASSLERTGAFYEQYF
DNA: TGCGCCAGCAGCTTGGAACGGACAGGGGCTTTCTACGAGCAGTACTTC

J: TRBJ2-7
D: TRBD1
size: many
V: TRBV7-9
CDR3: CASSARTGLGDYEQYF
DNA: TGTGCCAGCAGCGCAAGGACAGGGCTTGGCGATTACGAGCAGTACTTC

J: TRBJ2-7
D: TRBD1
size: many
V: TRBV12-3/TRBV12-4
CDR3: CASSRQGQQYF
DNA: TGTGCCAGCAGCAGACAGGGTCAGCAGTACTTC

J: TRBJ1-1
D: TRBD1
size: .
V: TRBV2
CDR3: CASSKQGGAEAFF
DNA: TGTGCCAGCAGTAAACAGGGGGGGGCTGAAGCTTTCTTT

J: TRBJ1-5
D: .
size: .
V: TRBV28
CDR3: CASSLGGRRQPQHF
DNA: TGTGCCAGCAGTTTAGGAGGTAGGAGGCAGCCCCAGCATTTT

J: TRBJ2-7
D: .
size: many
V: TRBV24-1
CDR3: CATSDPSGEGYEQYF
DNA: TGTGCCACCAGTGATCCTTCAGGGGAAGGCTACGAGCAGTACTTC

J: TRBJ2-5
D: TRBD2
size: .
V: TRBV7-3
CDR3: CASSRGLAEETQYF
DNA: TGTGCCAGCAGCCGCGGACTAGCGGAAGAGACCCAGTACTTC

J: TRBJ2-4
D: TRBD1
size: many
V: TRBV5-6
CDR3: CASSLLGQIAKNIQYF
DNA: TGTGCCAGCAGCTTGTTGGGACAGATAGCCAAAAACATTCAGTACTTC

J: TRBJ2-7
D: TRBD1
size: few
V: TRBV12-3/TRBV12-4
CDR3: CASSLGQGASEQYF
DNA: TGTGCCAGCAGTTTGGGACAGGGGGCGTCTGAGCAGTACTTC

J: TRBJ1-5
D: TRBD1
size: .
V: TRBV7-2
CDR3: CASSPRTGNNQPQHF
DNA: TGTGCCAGCAGCCCAAGGACAGGAAACAATCAGCCCCAGCATTTT